The 26 T cell receptor beta chains below were found in one sample sequenced in a study of T cell repertoires in cytomegalovirus infection. These receptors have no identified antigens. TCRdb fed the reads into MiXCR, producing one record per CDR3 protein. The sample lists roughly 990,000 distinct CDR3 sequences; roughly 30% were seen once. The sample here was cultured CD8+ T cells from PBMCs, taken from culture after CMV antigen stimulation. These receptors were obtained from a human donor in good health (CMV status not recorded). Some clones in this sample may be carry-over from other donors' samples.

This clonotype was found a few times. This sequence joins TRBV7-9 and TRBJ1-1, with D maybe TRBD1 (5 bases). The V gene lost 5 bases and the J gene lost 2 bases, with 15 bases spanning the gap. This CDR3 has 15 residues. Germline CDR1 SEHNR, CDR2 FQNEAQ (reference sequence). The CDR3 DNA follows: TGTGCCAGCAGCGAACATTCGGGGGTTAACACTGAAGCTTTCTTT. Translation gives CASSEHSGVNTEAFF.

The chain couples TRBV7-8 to TRBJ1-1; D ambiguous. The CDR3 length is 15 residues. From germline, CDR1 is SGHVS and CDR2 FQNEAQ. The ends were cut back, 1 base at V and 0 bases at J, with 9 bases in the middle. This CDR3 reads CASSLDPNMNTEAFF. Here the CDR3 DNA reads TGTGCCAGCAGCTTAGACCCGAACATGAACACTGAAGCTTTCTTT.

This clonotype has just a few counts. The chain couples TRBV7-9 to TRBJ2-7; D possibly matches TRBD1 or TRBD2 (5 bases each). Trimming shortened V by 8 bases and J by 0 bases, and 17 bases separated the two germline ends. This CDR3 spans 15 amino acids. Germline assignment: CDR1 SEHNR and CDR2 FQNEAQ (reference sequence). The CDR3 DNA reads as TGTGCCAGCGCCCTCGGGGTAGGGGTCTCCTACGAGCAGTACTTC. This gives the protein CASALGVGVSYEQYF.

The V call is TRBV3-1, the J call TRBJ2-3; D may be TRBD1 (6 bases). In germline, CDR1 is LGHDT, CDR2 YNNKEL (reference sequence). V was clipped by 2 bases and J by 5 bases, with 20 bases between them. The CDR3 runs 17 residues. The CDR3 DNA sequence: TGTGCCAGCAGCCAACCCCGAATCGGTACAGGGAGAGATACGCAGTATTTT. Translation: CASSQPRIGTGRDTQYF.

This clonotype came up once. This chain links TRBV4-2 with TRBJ2-3, with a possible D match to TRBD2 (5 bases). This CDR3 region has 16 residues. Trimming removed 0 bases from V and 5 bases from J, with 15 bases in between. From germline, CDR1 is LGHNA and CDR2 YNFKEQ. The CDR3 is CASSQDRTPGRDTQYF. Written as DNA, the CDR3 is TGTGCCAGCAGCCAAGACAGGACCCCGGGGAGAGATACGCAGTATTTT.

This clonotype was counted at least ten times. The chain carries TRBV7-3 and TRBJ2-5; 10 nucleotides line up with TRBD1. V lost 4 bases and J lost 5; bases outside the gene matches: 13. CDR1 and CDR2 (germline): SGHTA, FQGTGA. The CDR3 length is 17 residues. The CDR3, as DNA: TGTGCCAGCAGCTCACACAATCGACAGGGGGCTGTTGAGACCCAGTACTTC. Amino acids: CASSSHNRQGAVETQYF.

The chain employs TRBV7-8 and TRBJ1-3, with D perhaps matching TRBD1 (5 bases). Germline V gives CDR1 SGHVS, CDR2 FQNEAQ. The CDR3 runs 18 residues. V lost 2 bases and J 4 bases, leaving 21 bases between the germline ends. The CDR3 DNA follows: TGTGCCAGCAGCTTAAGAAAAGTGGGGGGGTCGCGGGGAAACACCATATATTTT. It yields the protein CASSLRKVGGSRGNTIYF.

The chain carries TRBV7-9 and TRBJ1-4; D gene uncertain. From germline, CDR1 is SEHNR and CDR2 FQNEAQ (reference sequence). V gave up 5 bases and J gave up 8 bases, with 12 bases separating them. This CDR3 is 13 amino acids long. The CDR3 coding sequence is TGTGCCAGCAGCGAAAGTAACAGCGAAAAACTGTTTTTT. Its protein product is CASSESNSEKLFF.

The chain employs TRBV6-2 or TRBV6-3 and TRBJ2-5, with no clear D. V lost 2 bases and J 0 bases, leaving 10 bases between the germline ends. This CDR3 spans 15 amino acids. Looked up from germline, CDR1 is MNHEY and CDR2 is SVGEGT. CDR3 region: CASSYKAPYQETQYF. The DNA for the CDR3 is TGTGCCAGCAGTTACAAGGCTCCGTACCAAGAGACCCAGTACTTC.

This clonotype has more than one count but fewer than ten. CDR3 amino acids: CALGTGGPDTQYF. CDR3 sequence (DNA): TGTGCTCTGGGGACAGGGGGACCAGATACGCAGTATTTT. The chain couples TRBV6-5 to TRBJ2-3; 11 bases match TRBD1. This CDR3 contains 13 residues. CDR1 is MNHEY and CDR2 is SVGAGI in the germline V gene.

This chain links TRBV27 with TRBJ2-7, with D hard to call. This CDR3 is built from 13 residues. Germline CDR1 reads MNHEY; CDR2 reads SMNVEV (reference sequence). The germline V and J ends were trimmed by 4 bases and 6 bases, with 13 bases remaining between them. The CDR3 DNA follows: TGTGCCAGCAGTTGGGGTACGCAAGGCGAGCAGTACTTC. Its translation is CASSWGTQGEQYF.

J is TRBJ2-2 and V is TRBV7-2; 10 bases match TRBD1. The germline V gene has CDR1 SGHTA and CDR2 FQGNSA. The CDR3 totals 16 residues. The CDR3 reads CPCRYGGTGATGELFF. Here the CDR3 DNA reads TGTCCCTGCAGATATGGGGGGACAGGGGCGACCGGGGAGCTGTTTTTT.

The V and J genes are TRBV4-1 and TRBJ1-1; no clear D gene. Deletions cut 3 bases from V and 1 base from J, with 6 bases between. The CDR3 length is 13 residues. The germline V gene encodes CDR1 MGHRA and CDR2 YSYEKL. The CDR3 here is CASSHTENTEAFF. CDR3 bases: TGCGCCAGCAGCCATACTGAGAACACTGAAGCTTTCTTT.

This chain uses TRBV13 with TRBJ1-1; 8 bases align to TRBD1. V shed 0 bases, J shed 10 bases, and the junction held 10 bases outside the gene matches. The CDR3 has 15 amino acids. Germline CDR1 reads PRHDT; CDR2 reads FYEKMQ (reference sequence). CDR3 in DNA: TGTGCCAGCAGCTTAGGAGGAACAGGGGGGGTGGCAGCTTTCTTT. Translation: CASSLGGTGGVAAFF.

This chain uses TRBV7-9 with TRBJ2-1, with TRBD2 as a possible D gene (8 bases). The CDR3 totals 17 residues. Per the germline V gene, CDR1 is SEHNR and CDR2 is FQNEAQ (reference sequence). With 5 bases removed from V and 0 bases from J, the gap between germline ends came to 17 bases. The CDR3 nucleotides read TGTGCCAGCAGCCGGGGGGGGACAGCAGTCTCCTACAATGAGCAGTTCTTC. Its translation: CASSRGGTAVSYNEQFF.

V gene TRBV27 combines with J gene TRBJ2-7; 9 bases agree with TRBD1. CDR3 size: 14 residues. From germline, CDR1 is MNHEY and CDR2 SMNVEV (reference sequence). Trimming removed 5 bases from V and 3 bases from J; junction bases left unmatched: 5. CDR3 region: CASSVGQGYYEQYV. CDR3 DNA: TGTGCCAGCAGTGTGGGACAGGGCTACTACGAGCAGTACGTC.

This clonotype was counted between two and nine times. The rearrangement joins TRBV7-3 to TRBJ2-2; the D is unclear. Germline loops: CDR1 SGHTA, CDR2 FQGTGA. CDR3 length: 15 amino acids. V lost 2 bases and J lost 2, with 9 bases in between. CDR3 bases: TGTGCCAGCAGCTTATGGGAAGGAAACACCGGGGAGCTGTTTTTT. Translating gives CASSLWEGNTGELFF.

The chain recombines TRBV7-9 with TRBJ1-2; TRBD1 agrees at 7 bases. The CDR3 loop spans 14 amino acids. Germline V lookup: CDR1 SEHNR, CDR2 FQNEAQ (reference sequence). V was clipped by 1 base and J by 6 bases; unmatched bases: 5. As DNA, the CDR3 is TGTGCCAGCAGCTTAGGGAGGACAGGTGATGGCTACACCTTC. Translation: CASSLGRTGDGYTF.

The table lists this clonotype with many counts. The V and J genes are TRBV12-3 or TRBV12-4 and TRBJ2-5, with a tentative D call TRBD2 (6 bases). The CDR3 spans 17 residues. V was shortened by 3 bases and J by 2 bases, with 19 bases between the two germline ends. CDR3 bases: TGTGCCAGCAGTTTTGAGAGGACTAACCTTTATCAAGAGACCCAGTACTTC. This codes for CASSFERTNLYQETQYF.

In this sample, this clonotype turned up a few times. The V and J genes are TRBV7-8 and TRBJ1-5; tentative D call: TRBD1 (5 bases). V dropped 0 bases and J dropped 7 bases, with 10 bases sitting between them. Germline loops: CDR1 SGHVS, CDR2 FQNEAQ. This CDR3 has 14 residues. CDR3 in amino acids: CASSLAPGRQPQHF. The CDR3 coding sequence is TGTGCCAGCAGCTTAGCGCCAGGGAGACAGCCCCAGCATTTT. Based on the CDR3 plus reference TRBV7-8 and TRBJ1-5, the full variable domain is GAGVSQSPRYKVAKRGQDVALRCDPISGHVSLFWYQQALGQGPEFLTYFQNEAQLDKSGLPSDRFFAERPEGSVSTLKIQRTQQEDSAVYLCASSLAPGRQPQHFGDGTRLSIL.

This clonotype was detected a few times. This chain uses TRBV7-9 with TRBJ1-1; the match to TRBD1 covers 7 bases. Germline trimming cut 1 base from V and 2 bases from J; bases unmatched to any gene: 7. This CDR3 contains 16 residues. Germline CDR1 reads SEHNR; CDR2 reads FQNEAQ (reference sequence). The CDR3 here is CASSLGEDRPNTEAFF. CDR3 bases: TGTGCCAGCAGCTTAGGGGAGGACAGGCCAAACACTGAAGCTTTCTTT. The variable domain in full, with the rest retrieved from reference TRBV7-9 and TRBJ1-1, is DTGVSQNPRHKITKRGQNVTFRCDPISEHNRLYWYRQTLGQGPEFLTYFQNEAQLEKSRLLSDRFSAERPKGSFSTLEIQRTEQGDSAMYLCASSLGEDRPNTEAFFGQGTRLTVV.

The V call is TRBV27, the J call TRBJ2-7, with 10 bases fitting TRBD2. The CDR3 length is 15 residues. CDR1 is MNHEY, CDR2 SMNVEV, per germline (reference sequence). The J segment lost 5 bases and the V segment lost 5 bases, leaving 9 bases of the junction unmatched. The DNA of the CDR3 is TGTGCCAGCAGTCTCGTAGCGGGAGGCCCTCACGAGCAGTACGTC. This encodes CASSLVAGGPHEQYV.

This chain connects TRBV7-6 to TRBJ1-5; D gene unclear. The germline CDR1 and CDR2 sequences are SGHVS and FNYEAQ. Deletions cut 2 bases from V and 5 bases from J, with 10 bases between. The CDR3 has 14 residues. CDR3 residues: CASSLNGLYQPQHF. CDR3 sequence (DNA): TGTGCCAGCAGCTTAAACGGACTCTATCAGCCCCAGCATTTT. The whole variable domain, remainder taken from reference TRBV7-6 and TRBJ1-5, is GAGVSQSPRYKVTKRGQDVALRCDPISGHVSLYWYRQALGQGPEFLTYFNYEAQQDKSGLPNDRFSAERPEGSISTLTIQRTEQRDSAMYRCASSLNGLYQPQHFGDGTRLSIL.

The chain carries TRBV13 and TRBJ2-2; TRBD1 agrees at 9 bases. J was trimmed by 5 bases and V by 0 bases; bases with no gene match: 16. The CDR3 totals 20 residues. Germline CDR1 reads PRHDT; CDR2 reads FYEKMQ (reference sequence). DNA for the CDR3: TGTGCCAGCAGCTTAGGTTTCACATCGGGACAGGGCCTAAGGACCGGGGAGCTGTTTTTT. Residues: CASSLGFTSGQGLRTGELFF.

This clonotype was detected only a few times. The CDR3: CASSQEPEQGFNYGYTF. In DNA, the CDR3 is TGCGCCAGCAGCCAAGAGCCGGAACAGGGTTTTAACTATGGCTACACCTTC. This chain uses TRBV4-3 with TRBJ1-2; D is possibly TRBD1 (6 bases). CDR3 size: 17 residues. The germline V gene encodes CDR1 LGHNA and CDR2 YSLEER. Between the trimmed V and J ends, which lost 0 bases and 1 base, there was a span of 15 bases.

This sequence joins TRBV4-1 and TRBJ2-1; D gene ambiguous. The CDR3 length is 15 residues. Trimming stripped 0 bases from V and 0 bases from J, with 6 bases between. The germline CDR1 and CDR2 sequences are MGHRA and YSYEKL. The CDR3 nucleotides read TGCGCCAGCAGCCAAGATAGGAACTCCTACAATGAGCAGTTCTTC. Translating gives CASSQDRNSYNEQFF.